This T cell receptor (beta chain) is drawn from a study of T-cell reconstitution after alpha-beta-depleted transplantation in children. This clonotype was detected a few times. The CDR3 length is 12 residues. Germline CDR1 SGHTA, CDR2 FQGNSA. Trimming shortened V by 8 bases and J by 1 base, and 9 bases separated the two germline ends. TCRbeta library preparation incorporated unique molecular identifiers. TCRdb reprocessed the PCR reads via MiXCR and lists one record per CDR3 protein. The sample holds 420,000 or so distinct CDR3 sequences, about a tenth seen once. This clonotype was obtained from a human donor who donated a stem cell graft to a child with acute myeloid leukemia. The sample here was PBMCs from the stem cell graft donor, taken from the stem cell graft. This chain uses TRBV7-2 with TRBJ2-7; D is undetermined. CDR3 protein: CASGWRSYEQYF. For the CDR3, the DNA is TGTGCCAGCGGGTGGAGATCCTACGAGCAGTACTTC.